Described below is a single T cell receptor beta chain sequence and its context. Its cognate antigen is unknown. The CDR3 loop spans 17 amino acids. The trim removed 0 bases at V and 1 base at J, leaving 2 bases unmatched. CDR1 is SGDLS, CDR2 YYNGEE, per germline. The data belong to a study of T cell responses to AZD1222 COVID-19 vaccine. Broader study findings: White British ancestry dominated among donors, who included more females, and clonal diversity was possibly underestimated. Regions left unmutated in variants are reportedly the target of nearly half of spike-specific TCRs.

TCRdb keeps only in-frame clones here, not all; method: immunoSEQ multiplex PCR. This table holds roughly 140,000 clones, 88% found once. The receptor's source is an adult in good health. The sequencing here drew on peripheral blood, taken on day 0 of MenACWY control vaccination. The V and J genes are TRBV9 and TRBJ2-3, with 13 bases that match TRBD2. DNA for the CDR3: TGTGCCAGCAGCGTAGTGGGGACTAGCGGGGGCACAGATACGCAGTATTTT. Translated: CASSVVGTSGGTDTQYF.